In this sample, the clone carrying this TCR beta chain turned up a few times. What it binds is not known. TCRdb processed the RT-PCR reads anew with MiXCR; each CDR3 protein has one entry. The sample yields about 700,000 distinct CDR3 sequences, 15% to 18% seen once. The record originates from a study of response to subunit inactivated influenza vaccine. Study outcomes and limitations: Few new T cells, the authors suggested, are recruited by each seasonal influenza vaccination.

This CDR3 has 12 amino acids. Per germline, CDR1 DFQATT and CDR2 SNEGSKA (reference sequence). Between the trimmed V and J ends, which lost 6 bases and 9 bases, there was a span of 15 bases. This sequence was found in a man aged 50 to 60 who received an inactivated influenza vaccine. The input for sequencing was PBMCs from blood, taken approximately 12 days after vaccination. The chain recombines TRBV20-1 with TRBJ1-5; the D gene is possibly TRBD1 (5 bases). The CDR3 is CSARVGGLPQHF. The CDR3 bases are TGCAGTGCCAGGGTGGGGGGTTTGCCCCAGCATTTT.